The rows below give T cell receptor beta chains drawn from one sample of a study of cytomegalovirus exposure and HLA in healthy donors. Using immunoSEQ multiplex PCR, the repertoire was profiled, and TCRdb retains in-frame clones only, with some absent. The sample has under 150,000 clones, approximately 80% seen once; the top ten hold 4.5% to 6%. The sequencing input was PBMCs. These receptors all stem from a male donor in good health and CMV-seronegative. Both conserved end residues are part of each CDR3. Fields, in order: J gene, V gene, D gene, clone size, CDR3 length, CDR3 DNA, CDR3 protein. D genes are given only for firm matches. For some rows the clone size is stated as once, few or many, or as a class when expanded; others skip it.

j_gene: TRBJ2-3
v_gene: TRBV5-5
d_gene: -
abundance: -
len: 14
CDR3nt: TGTGCCAGCAGCTTTGGCCAGGTAACAGATACGCAGTATTTT
CDR3aa: CASSFGQVTDTQYF

j_gene: TRBJ1-5
v_gene: TRBV28
d_gene: TRBD1
abundance: -
len: 16
CDR3nt: TGTGCCAGCAGTTTAACGGGACAGGGTTCCAATCAGCCCCAGCATTTT
CDR3aa: CASSLTGQGSNQPQHF

j_gene: TRBJ1-4
v_gene: TRBV6-1
d_gene: -
abundance: -
len: 15
CDR3nt: TGTGCCCCCGATCGAGGTAGGTACTACGATGAAAAACTGTTTTTT
CDR3aa: CAPDRGRYYDEKLFF

j_gene: TRBJ1-1
v_gene: TRBV28
d_gene: -
abundance: once
len: 12
CDR3nt: TGTGCCAGCAGTTGGAGGGGCACTGAAGCTTTCTTT
CDR3aa: CASSWRGTEAFF

j_gene: TRBJ1-1
v_gene: TRBV15
d_gene: -
abundance: -
len: 14
CDR3nt: TGTGCCACCAGCTCCCCAGGCGGGATCACTGAAGCTTTCTTT
CDR3aa: CATSSPGGITEAFF

j_gene: TRBJ1-2
v_gene: TRBV28
d_gene: -
abundance: -
len: 13
CDR3nt: TGTGCCAGCAGTCAGGAGGTCCTCTATGGCTACACCTTC
CDR3aa: CASSQEVLYGYTF

j_gene: TRBJ1-2
v_gene: TRBV18
d_gene: -
abundance: -
len: 15
CDR3nt: TGTGCCAGCTCACCAGGGCCAGGGTCTAACTATGGCTACACCTTC
CDR3aa: CASSPGPGSNYGYTF

j_gene: TRBJ1-2
v_gene: TRBV30
d_gene: -
abundance: -
len: 12
CDR3nt: TGTGCCTGGGAAGAGTTCGGCTATGGCTACACCTTC
CDR3aa: CAWEEFGYGYTF

j_gene: TRBJ2-3
v_gene: TRBV10-3
d_gene: -
abundance: -
len: 15
CDR3nt: TGTGCCATCAGCGCCGAGGGTCGTAGCGCAGATACGCAGTATTTT
CDR3aa: CAISAEGRSADTQYF

j_gene: TRBJ2-1
v_gene: TRBV4-2
d_gene: -
abundance: -
len: 14
CDR3nt: TGTGCCAGCAGCCAAGAAAGTAGCTTCAATGAGCAGTTCTTC
CDR3aa: CASSQESSFNEQFF

j_gene: TRBJ2-2
v_gene: TRBV28
d_gene: -
abundance: -
len: 13
CDR3nt: TGTGCCAGCATCGAAACAGGGACCGGGGAGCTGTTTTTT
CDR3aa: CASIETGTGELFF

j_gene: TRBJ2-7
v_gene: TRBV11-2
d_gene: TRBD1
abundance: -
len: 14
CDR3nt: TGTGCCAGCAGCCTGACAGGGGGCTCCTACGAGCAGTACTTC
CDR3aa: CASSLTGGSYEQYF

j_gene: TRBJ1-4
v_gene: TRBV4-3
d_gene: -
abundance: -
len: 15
CDR3nt: TGCGCCAGCAGCGCACCGCAGGGTCTCGGTGAAAAACTGTTTTTT
CDR3aa: CASSAPQGLGEKLFF

j_gene: TRBJ2-3
v_gene: TRBV4-2
d_gene: -
abundance: -
len: 12
CDR3nt: TGTGCCAGCAGCCAAGATCTAGATACGCAGTATTTT
CDR3aa: CASSQDLDTQYF

j_gene: TRBJ1-6
v_gene: TRBV4-3
d_gene: -
abundance: -
len: 14
CDR3nt: TGCGCCAGCAGCCAAGGGCTACAGAGTTCACCCCTCCACTTT
CDR3aa: CASSQGLQSSPLHF

j_gene: TRBJ1-3
v_gene: TRBV7-6
d_gene: TRBD1
abundance: -
len: 20
CDR3nt: TGTGCCAGCAGCTTACCACAGGGGGCCTCCACAATGGACTCTGGAAACACCATATATTTT
CDR3aa: CASSLPQGASTMDSGNTIYF

j_gene: TRBJ1-1
v_gene: TRBV6-5
d_gene: -
abundance: -
len: 13
CDR3nt: TGTGCCAGCAGTTATTTTGGGGGCGAGGACGCTTTCTTT
CDR3aa: CASSYFGGEDAFF

j_gene: TRBJ2-7
v_gene: TRBV7-9
d_gene: -
abundance: -
len: 12
CDR3nt: TGTGCCAGCAGCCGTATCGGCTACGAGCAGTACTTC
CDR3aa: CASSRIGYEQYF

j_gene: TRBJ1-5
v_gene: TRBV27
d_gene: -
abundance: -
len: 16
CDR3nt: TGTGCCAGCAGTTTATCCGAACAGGGATCCCATCAGCCCCAGCATTTT
CDR3aa: CASSLSEQGSHQPQHF

j_gene: TRBJ2-5
v_gene: TRBV7-9
d_gene: TRBD1
abundance: once
len: 15
CDR3nt: TGTGCCAGCAGCTTAAATAGGGGGCAGGTAGAGACCCAGTACTTC
CDR3aa: CASSLNRGQVETQYF

j_gene: TRBJ1-2
v_gene: TRBV18
d_gene: -
abundance: -
len: 13
CDR3nt: TGTGCCAGCTCACCACAGGGGGACGATGGCTACACCTTC
CDR3aa: CASSPQGDDGYTF

j_gene: TRBJ2-6
v_gene: TRBV5-1
d_gene: -
abundance: -
len: 15
CDR3nt: TGCGCCAGCAGCTTGGCCGTCTCTGGGGCCAACGTCCTGACTTTC
CDR3aa: CASSLAVSGANVLTF

j_gene: TRBJ1-5
v_gene: TRBV28
d_gene: -
abundance: -
len: 14
CDR3nt: TGTGCCACCTCTTCCGACAGCCGCAATCAGCCCCAGCATTTT
CDR3aa: CATSSDSRNQPQHF

j_gene: TRBJ1-4
v_gene: TRBV7-6
d_gene: -
abundance: once
len: 15
CDR3nt: TGTGCCAGCAGCCCAGCCCGACATCCTAATGAAAAACTGTTTTTT
CDR3aa: CASSPARHPNEKLFF

j_gene: TRBJ1-1
v_gene: TRBV7-9
d_gene: -
abundance: once
len: 9
CDR3nt: TGTGCCGGCCAAACTGAAGCTTTCTTT
CDR3aa: CAGQTEAFF

j_gene: TRBJ2-5
v_gene: TRBV7-2
d_gene: -
abundance: once
len: 16
CDR3nt: TGTGCCAGCAGCCTCCACCAACTTTTCCCCGGAGAGACCCAGTACTTC
CDR3aa: CASSLHQLFPGETQYF

j_gene: TRBJ2-7
v_gene: TRBV19
d_gene: TRBD1
abundance: -
len: 17
CDR3nt: TGTGCCAGTAGTACCCGGGACAGGGGCATCGGTCACTACGAGCAGTACTTC
CDR3aa: CASSTRDRGIGHYEQYF

j_gene: TRBJ1-4
v_gene: TRBV5-4
d_gene: -
abundance: -
len: 14
CDR3nt: TGTGCCAGCAGCCCACGTGGGGGGGATGAAAAACTGTTTTTT
CDR3aa: CASSPRGGDEKLFF

j_gene: TRBJ1-2
v_gene: TRBV27
d_gene: -
abundance: once
len: 13
CDR3nt: TGTGCCAGCAAATCAGCCAAGGGAGGTGGCTACACCTTC
CDR3aa: CASKSAKGGGYTF

j_gene: TRBJ2-3
v_gene: TRBV7-3
d_gene: -
abundance: -
len: 13
CDR3nt: TGTGCCAGCAGCTCTCACGGAGCAGATACGCAGTATTTT
CDR3aa: CASSSHGADTQYF

j_gene: TRBJ1-3
v_gene: TRBV11-3
d_gene: -
abundance: few
len: 15
CDR3nt: TGTGCCAGCAGCTTAGGGGGCTGGTCTGGAAACACCATATATTTT
CDR3aa: CASSLGGWSGNTIYF

j_gene: TRBJ1-1
v_gene: TRBV29-1
d_gene: -
abundance: -
len: 13
CDR3nt: TGCAGCGTTGAGAGGGGACTTTCAGTTCGCGCTTTCTTT
CDR3aa: CSVERGLSVRAFF

j_gene: TRBJ1-1
v_gene: TRBV30
d_gene: TRBD1
abundance: -
len: 12
CDR3nt: TGTGCCTGCCACAGGGGCGGCACTGAAGCTTTCTTT
CDR3aa: CACHRGGTEAFF

j_gene: TRBJ2-3
v_gene: TRBV6-1
d_gene: -
abundance: -
len: 13
CDR3nt: TGTGCCAGCACCCCCCCAGGCACAGATACGCAGTATTTT
CDR3aa: CASTPPGTDTQYF

j_gene: TRBJ1-4
v_gene: TRBV18
d_gene: TRBD1
abundance: -
len: 17
CDR3nt: TGTGCCAGCTCCCAACGGGGACAGTTTGCAACTAATGAAAAACTGTTTTTT
CDR3aa: CASSQRGQFATNEKLFF

j_gene: TRBJ1-2
v_gene: TRBV4-3
d_gene: -
abundance: -
len: 16
CDR3nt: TGCGCCAGCAGCCAAGCGTCCACTCAGGCCTCCTATGGCTACACCTTC
CDR3aa: CASSQASTQASYGYTF

j_gene: TRBJ1-3
v_gene: TRBV18
d_gene: -
abundance: -
len: 12
CDR3nt: TGTGCCAGCTCACCCACAGGAAACACCATATATTTT
CDR3aa: CASSPTGNTIYF

j_gene: TRBJ1-5
v_gene: TRBV28
d_gene: -
abundance: -
len: 13
CDR3nt: TGTGCCAGCGGTTATTCGGGCAATCAGCCCCAGCATTTT
CDR3aa: CASGYSGNQPQHF

j_gene: TRBJ1-2
v_gene: TRBV7-2
d_gene: -
abundance: -
len: 16
CDR3nt: TGTGCCAGCAGCTTAGATAGTACAGGAGTTAGGTATGGCTACACCTTC
CDR3aa: CASSLDSTGVRYGYTF